The TCR beta chain described here comes from a study of OX40 agonist ivuxolimab in advanced cancers. Study-level background: Patients received ivuxolimab, an agonistic anti-OX40 (CD134) antibody.

The germline V gene has CDR1 GTSNPN and CDR2 SVGIG (reference sequence). The CDR3 has 14 residues. V shed 1 base and J shed 8 bases, with 14 bases lying between them. Sequencing used immunoSEQ multiplex PCR; TCRdb keeps in-frame clones, though not all of them. Found here are some 29,000 clones, approximately 86% of them singletons; the top ten hold 15% to 25%. Whole-study findings and limits: Expanded peripheral T cells had an undetermined antigen specificity. The 0.1-3.0 mg/kg partial responders had among the lowest clonal expansion. More expanded clones were found, on average, in CD8+ than in CD4+ T cells.

With respect to this clone: Antigen specificity is unknown.

The clonotype was recovered from an adult with an advanced solid tumor such as melanoma, head and neck, liver or kidney cancer. V is TRBV30 and J is TRBJ1-4; a weak D match, TRBD1 (6 bases). Specimen: CD4+ or CD8+ T cells sorted from blood, collected in a trial of the OX40 agonist ivuxolimab. The CDR3: CAWSDGRGWEKLFF. DNA for the CDR3: TGTGCCTGGAGTGATGGCAGGGGTTGGGAAAAACTGTTTTTT.